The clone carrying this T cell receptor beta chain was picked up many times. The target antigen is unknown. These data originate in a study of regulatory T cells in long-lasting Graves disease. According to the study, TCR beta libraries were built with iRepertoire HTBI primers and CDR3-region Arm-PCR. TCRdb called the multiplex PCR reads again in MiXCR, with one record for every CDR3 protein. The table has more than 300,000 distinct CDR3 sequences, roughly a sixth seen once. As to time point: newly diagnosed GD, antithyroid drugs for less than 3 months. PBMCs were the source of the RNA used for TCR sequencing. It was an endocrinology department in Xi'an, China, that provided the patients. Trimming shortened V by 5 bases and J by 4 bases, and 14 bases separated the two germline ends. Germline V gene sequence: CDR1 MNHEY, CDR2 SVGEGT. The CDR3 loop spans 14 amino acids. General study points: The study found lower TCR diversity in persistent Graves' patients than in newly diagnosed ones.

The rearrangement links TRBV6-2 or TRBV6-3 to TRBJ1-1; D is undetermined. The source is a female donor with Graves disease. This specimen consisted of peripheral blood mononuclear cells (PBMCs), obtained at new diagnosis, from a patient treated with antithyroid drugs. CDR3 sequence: CASSELWGGTEAFF. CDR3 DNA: TGTGCCAGCAGTGAATTGTGGGGAGGCACTGAAGCTTTCTTT.